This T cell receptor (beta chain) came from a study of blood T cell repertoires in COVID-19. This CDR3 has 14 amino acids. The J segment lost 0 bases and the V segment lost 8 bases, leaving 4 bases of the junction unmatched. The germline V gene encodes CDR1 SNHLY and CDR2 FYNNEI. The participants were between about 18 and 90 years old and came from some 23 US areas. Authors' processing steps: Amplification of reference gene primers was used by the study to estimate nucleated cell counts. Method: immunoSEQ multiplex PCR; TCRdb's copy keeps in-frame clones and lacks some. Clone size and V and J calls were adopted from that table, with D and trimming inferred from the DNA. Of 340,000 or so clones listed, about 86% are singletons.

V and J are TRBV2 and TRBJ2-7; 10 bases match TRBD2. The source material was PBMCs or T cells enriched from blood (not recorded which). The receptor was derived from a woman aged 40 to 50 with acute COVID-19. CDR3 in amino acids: CASGSGRTSYEQYF. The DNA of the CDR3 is TGTGCCAGCGGTAGCGGGAGGACCTCCTACGAGCAGTACTTC.